This T cell receptor (beta chain) originates from a study of cytomegalovirus exposure and HLA in healthy donors. Study results and caveats: An assumption of roughly uniform sequencing depth across donors underlay the presence/absence analyses. Among TCR beta chains, those listed as cytomegalovirus-associated numbered about 160.

Concerning this clone: Its antigen is as yet unknown.

The study sampled nominally healthy donors, though unrecorded immune exposures were likely. The CDR3 runs 11 residues. The germline CDR1 and CDR2 sequences are GTSNPN and SVGIG (reference sequence). It was with 60 Vbeta and 13 Jbeta primers that the PCR ran. Sequencing used immunoSEQ multiplex PCR; TCRdb keeps in-frame clones, though not all of them. This listing includes more than 25,000 clones. Sequencing input: PBMCs. This clonotype was sampled from a man aged 25-45 years in good health and CMV-seronegative. This chain connects TRBV30 to TRBJ2-5; no reliable D call. The J call could be wrong; TRBJ2-7 is a better fit for the DNA end. CDR3 region: CAWSVLGEQYF. The CDR3 DNA follows: TGTGCCTGGAGTGTACTGGGCGAGCAGTACTTC.